Shown below are 9 T cell receptor delta chains from a single sample sequenced in a study of gamma-delta T cells after stem cell transplantation. TCRdb re-identified clones in the RT-PCR reads via CATT. Among approximately 1,500 delta-chain clones listed, 8% to 10% were seen once. The sample consisted of gamma-delta T cells. The receptors come from a human donor. It is not recorded whose cells these are; they may come from a transplant donor.

This clone was found a few times. A far larger clone is a single base away, which makes a read error likely. The V and J genes are TRDV2 and TRDJ1; 9 positions match TRDD3. CDR1 is GEAIGNYY, CDR2 EKD, per germline. This CDR3 is built from 17 residues. The CDR3 region has the DNA TGTGCCTGTGAAAGATTACTGGGGGACCGGTACACCGATAAACTCACCTTT. This translates into CACERLLGDRYTDKLTF.

This clone is labeled large (0.1 to 1%). This CDR3 is also generated by other DNA sequences in the sample. The chain links TRDV2 to TRDJ1; 7 bases map to TRDD3. This CDR3 spans 15 amino acids. Trimming removed 0 bases from V and 4 bases from J; junction bases left unmatched: 7. From germline, CDR1 is GEAIGNYY and CDR2 EKD. The chain's CDR3 is CACDTLGARGDKLIF. CDR3 in DNA: TGTGCCTGTGACACCCTGGGGGCCCGGGGCGATAAACTCATCTTT.

This clone qualifies as medium-sized. This sequence joins TRDV2 and TRDJ1; 8 nucleotides align to TRDD3. V dropped 4 bases and J dropped 0; count of bases not matched to a gene: 9. The CDR3 sequence is 16 residues long. The V gene's germline CDR1 is GEAIGNYY and CDR2 EKD. This CDR3 reads CACEGLLGIHTDKLIF. The DNA for the CDR3 is TGTGCCTGTGAAGGGTTACTGGGGATACACACCGATAAACTCATCTTT.

Relative to its sample, this clone is large. The rearrangement links TRDV2 to TRDJ1; 10 bases align to TRDD3. The CDR3 length is 17 residues. The germline CDR1 and CDR2 sequences are GEAIGNYY and EKD. V shed 0 bases, J shed 0 bases, and the junction held 6 bases outside the gene matches. CDR3 bases: TGTGCCTGTGACACCGTTGGGGGATACCAGTACACCGATAAACTCATCTTT. Its protein is CACDTVGGYQYTDKLIF.

Of note for this clone: A read error may be the cause here, since a much bigger clone is one base away. V and J are TRDV2 and TRDJ1; 8 bases are shared with TRDD3. In germline, CDR1 is GEAIGNYY, CDR2 EKD. The CDR3 has 19 amino acids. The CDR3 DNA reads as TGTGCCCGTGACACCGTACGAACTGGGGGTCCAGTCTACACCGATAAACTCATCTTT. Amino acid sequence: CARDTVRTGGPVYTDKLIF.

In its sample, this clone is large. The rearrangement uses TRDV2 and TRDJ1; TRDD3 matches 7 bases. Looked up from germline, CDR1 is GEAIGNYY and CDR2 is EKD. This CDR3 has 18 residues. With 0 bases clipped from V and 0 bases from J, the junction kept 12 bases outside the gene matches. The CDR3 protein is CACDTVSRDTPYTDKLIF. CDR3 nucleotide sequence: TGTGCCTGTGACACCGTGTCTAGGGATACACCGTACACCGATAAACTCATCTTT.

In the case of this clone: A single base is all that separates this from a far larger clone, so a read error is likely. This specimen includes other DNA sequences encoding the same CDR3. The rearrangement links TRDV2 to TRDJ1; TRDD3 matches 10 bases. CDR3 length: 23 residues. Germline CDR1 reads GEAIGNYY; CDR2 reads EKD. As DNA, the CDR3 is TGTGCCTGTGACATTTTAGCTCCTACACCCCAGGTGGGGGATACTTCACTCACCGATAAGCTCATCTTT. Protein sequence: CACDILAPTPQVGDTSLTDKLIF.

Of note for this clone: A far larger clone is just one base off, so this is likely a read error. For the CDR3, the DNA is TGTGCCTGTGAGGGATTGGGGGATATCTCCGATAAACCCATCTTT. Protein product: CACEGLGDISDKPIF. The J gene is TRDJ1, the V gene TRDV2; TRDD3 agrees at 9 bases. The germline V gene encodes CDR1 GEAIGNYY and CDR2 EKD. There are 15 residues in the CDR3.

In nucleotides, the CDR3 is TGTGCCTGTGACACCTTGGGGGCCGCCGCCGATAAACTCATCTTT. It translates to CACDTLGAAADKLIF. The V and J genes are TRDV2 and TRDJ1; a possible D gene is TRDD3 (6 bases). This CDR3 region has 15 residues. Germline V CDR1 and CDR2: GEAIGNYY, EKD. With 0 bases removed from V and 3 bases from J, the gap between germline ends came to 13 bases.